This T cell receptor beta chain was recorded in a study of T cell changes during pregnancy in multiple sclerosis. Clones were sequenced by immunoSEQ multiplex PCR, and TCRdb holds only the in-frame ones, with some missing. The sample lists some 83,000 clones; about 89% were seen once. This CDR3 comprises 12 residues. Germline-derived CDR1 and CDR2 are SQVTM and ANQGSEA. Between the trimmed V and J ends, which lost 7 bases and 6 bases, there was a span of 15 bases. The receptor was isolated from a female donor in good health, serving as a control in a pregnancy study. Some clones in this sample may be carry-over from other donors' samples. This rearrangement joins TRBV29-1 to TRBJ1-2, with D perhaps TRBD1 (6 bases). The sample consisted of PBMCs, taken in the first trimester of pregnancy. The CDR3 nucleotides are TGCAGCGCCTCTCAGGGGACGGATGGCTACACCTTC. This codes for CSASQGTDGYTF.